Listed here are 17 T cell receptor beta chains from one sample, sequenced in a study of glioma-infiltrating T cells after dendritic cell vaccination. The time point here: after dendritic cell vaccination, including at tumor progression/relapse. Assay: immunoSEQ multiplex PCR; the TCRdb copy retains only in-frame clones and omits some. The sample lists 90,000 to 95,000 clones, 80% to 90% occurring once. This sample comprised blood, obtained after dendritic cell vaccination. The receptors were gathered from a human donor with glioblastoma.

This clone was detected only a few times. The chain is built from TRBV4-2 and TRBJ2-5; 13 bases are a match to TRBD2. There are 16 residues in the CDR3. The germline gives CDR1 LGHNA, CDR2 YNFKEQ. V lost 4 bases and J lost 0; bases outside the gene matches: 2. CDR3 sequence reads: CASSPTSGRDQETQYF. CDR3 sequence (DNA): TGTGCCAGCAGCCCCACTAGCGGGAGGGACCAAGAGACCCAGTACTTC.

The chain has TRBV29-1 and TRBJ1-5; TRBD1 agrees at 7 bases. The CDR3 consists of 14 residues. The germline V gene has CDR1 SQVTM and CDR2 ANQGSEA. V was clipped by 6 bases and J by 3 bases; unmatched bases: 8. The CDR3 coding sequence is TGCAGCGTGGCTCAGACAGGGTTCAATCAGCCCCAGCATTTT. Residues: CSVAQTGFNQPQHF.

V usage is TRBV13 and J usage is TRBJ1-3; the match to TRBD1 covers 8 bases. Per germline, CDR1 PRHDT and CDR2 FYEKMQ (reference sequence). The CDR3 has 15 amino acids. With V trimmed by 0 bases and J by 2 bases, 0 bases remained unmatched. The CDR3 sequence is CASSLGQGAGNTIYF. The DNA for the CDR3 is TGTGCCAGCAGCTTAGGACAGGGGGCTGGAAACACCATATATTTT.

This clone showed up just a few times. V gene TRBV5-1 combines with J gene TRBJ2-3, with D possibly TRBD1 on 5 matching bases. The CDR3 has 17 residues. Trimming stripped 1 base from V and 2 bases from J, with 17 bases between. CDR1 SGHRS and CDR2 YFSETQ come from the germline V gene. CDR3 sequence: CASSLLGPPGFTDTQYF. The CDR3, as DNA: TGCGCCAGCAGCTTGTTGGGTCCTCCAGGGTTCACAGATACGCAGTATTTT.

The rearrangement joins TRBV18 to TRBJ2-1, with a tentative D call TRBD1 (5 bases). The V and J ends lost 4 bases and 9 bases respectively, with 10 bases between them. This CDR3 is 12 amino acids long. Germline values: CDR1 KGHSH, CDR2 LQKENI. Written as DNA, the CDR3 is TGTGCCAGCTCACTAATGGACACTGAGCAGTTCTTC. Translated: CASSLMDTEQFF. Filled out from reference TRBV18 and TRBJ2-1, the complete variable domain reads NAGVMQNPRHLVRRRGQEARLRCSPMKGHSHVYWYRQLPEEGLKFMVYLQKENIIDESGMPKERFSAEFPKEGPSILRIQQVVRGDSAAYFCASSLMDTEQFFGPGTRLTVL.

This chain uses TRBV18 with TRBJ2-7; possibly TRBD2 for D (6 bases). The V gene's germline CDR1 is KGHSH and CDR2 LQKENI. The V gene lost 0 bases and the J gene lost 2 bases, with 8 bases spanning the gap. There are 14 residues in the CDR3. Here the CDR3 reads CASSPPGGTYEQYF. DNA of the CDR3: TGTGCCAGCTCACCACCGGGCGGGACCTACGAGCAGTACTTC.

V gene TRBV6-5 combines with J gene TRBJ2-7, with 8 bases lining up with TRBD2. The J segment lost 7 bases and the V segment lost 6 bases, leaving 14 bases of the junction unmatched. The CDR3 covers 15 residues. Per germline, CDR1 MNHEY and CDR2 SVGAGI. DNA of the CDR3: TGTGCCAGCAGAGGGTGGACGGCGGGGGGTCAGGAGCAGTACTTC. It codes for CASRGWTAGGQEQYF.

This chain connects TRBV7-9 to TRBJ1-2; TRBD1 might be the D (6 bases). V was shortened by 3 bases and J by 8 bases, with 25 bases between the two germline ends. This CDR3 spans 17 amino acids. Germline V lookup: CDR1 SEHNR, CDR2 FQNEAQ (reference sequence). The CDR3 DNA reads TGTGCCAGCAGCTTGAAGGAGGGCGGCCAGGGGACTAGAGGCTACACCTTC. This encodes CASSLKEGGQGTRGYTF.

V is TRBV5-1 and J is TRBJ2-3; TRBD2 matches at 7 bases. V lost 2 bases, J lost 5 bases, and 8 bases stayed unmatched. Germline V gene lookup returns CDR1 SGHRS and CDR2 YFSETQ. CDR3 size: 15 residues. This chain's CDR3 is CASSLGEGIGDTQYF. DNA for the CDR3: TGCGCCAGCAGCTTAGGGGAGGGGATAGGAGATACGCAGTATTTT.

CDR3 loop: CAISGQQNTGELFF. The CDR3 DNA reads as TGTGCCATCAGTGGACAGCAGAACACCGGGGAGCTGTTTTTT. The chain carries TRBV10-3 and TRBJ2-2; D perhaps matches TRBD1 (5 bases). This CDR3 region has 14 residues. V was shortened by 4 bases and J by 1 base, with 7 bases between the two germline ends. Germline V CDR1 and CDR2: ENHRY, SYGVKD.

This chain connects TRBV10-3 to TRBJ2-5, with TRBD2 identical over 15 bases. In germline, CDR1 is ENHRY, CDR2 SYGVKD. The V segment lost 3 bases and the J segment 5 bases; nucleotides outside the gene matches: 4. CDR3 size: 16 residues. The CDR3 loop is CAISDRTSGGAETQYF. The CDR3 DNA reads as TGTGCCATCAGTGATCGGACTAGCGGGGGGGCGGAGACCCAGTACTTC.

This clone came up a few times. The chain employs TRBV11-2 and TRBJ1-1, with 7 bases identical to TRBD1. This CDR3 contains 14 residues. V gave up 5 bases and J gave up 1 base; unmatched junction bases: 4. Germline V lookup: CDR1 SGHAT, CDR2 FQNNGV. The CDR3 coding sequence is TGTGCCAGCAGCACCCGGGACAGGAACACTGAAGCTTTCTTT. It is translated as CASSTRDRNTEAFF.

This rearrangement joins TRBV5-1 to TRBJ2-4; 9 bases map to TRBD1. The ends lost 4 bases at V and 8 bases at J; junction bases unmatched: 4. CDR1 is SGHRS, CDR2 YFSETQ, per germline. The CDR3 consists of 13 residues. CDR3 in DNA: TGCGCCAGCAGCAGGACAGGGGAGCACATTCAGTACTTC. Translating it yields CASSRTGEHIQYF.

This chain uses TRBV15 with TRBJ1-3, with D possibly matching TRBD1 (6 bases). V was trimmed by 5 bases and J by 5 bases, leaving 16 bases between them. Germline-derived CDR1 and CDR2 are LNHNV and YYDKDF (reference sequence). This CDR3 spans 15 amino acids. CDR3 in DNA: TGTGCCACCAGCCCTAAAGTACAGGGCCGAAACACCATATATTTT. Translating it yields CATSPKVQGRNTIYF.

V is TRBV5-1 and J is TRBJ1-1, with 10 bases aligning to TRBD1. The V and J ends lost 7 bases and 2 bases, in that order; junction bases with no gene match: 11. There are 16 residues in the CDR3. The germline gives CDR1 SGHRS, CDR2 YFSETQ. The CDR3, as DNA: TGCGCCAGCCAATCGACAGGGGGCTTGATAAACACTGAAGCTTTCTTT. It translates to CASQSTGGLINTEAFF.

V usage is TRBV27 and J usage is TRBJ1-1, with D unclear. CDR1 MNHEY and CDR2 SMNVEV come from the germline V gene (reference sequence). Trimming pared 4 bases from V and 0 bases from J, leaving 6 bases between. The CDR3 length is 13 residues. CDR3 protein: CASSWQLNTEAFF. The CDR3 DNA is TGTGCCAGCAGTTGGCAGTTGAACACTGAAGCTTTCTTT.

The chain uses TRBV2 and TRBJ2-1; 14 nucleotides line up with TRBD2. Germline CDR1 SNHLY, CDR2 FYNNEI. CDR3 size: 17 residues. The trim removed 2 bases at V and 9 bases at J, leaving 9 bases unmatched. The DNA of the CDR3 is TGTGCCAGCAGTGAACGGGGACTAGCGGGAGTCTATGGTGAGCAGTTCTTC. As protein: CASSERGLAGVYGEQFF.